The T cell receptor (beta chain) under discussion was sequenced for a study of long-term antiretroviral therapy in people with HIV. Broader study findings: ART adherence, viral resistance and therapy changes went undocumented. After ART, diversity increased yet remained lower than transplant donor controls.

With respect to this clone: As yet, its antigen is unknown.

Sequencing relied on immunoSEQ assay v3.0, run at survey level. What sequencing targeted per sample was about 40,000-55,000 T-cell genomes. Only in-frame clones appear in the TCRdb table, and some are missing; sequencing was by immunoSEQ multiplex PCR. Among about 19,000 clones listed, roughly nine tenths were seen once. Each participant with HIV received care in the United States. Trimming removed 4 bases at V and 2 bases at J, with 14 bases between. This CDR3 is 15 amino acids long. Looked up from germline, CDR1 is SNHLY and CDR2 is FYNNEI. The TCR was taken from a middle-aged man with HIV. The chain recombines TRBV2 with TRBJ1-2; D gene unclear. Material: unsorted PBMCs, obtained 3 years after starting antiretroviral therapy. CDR3 sequence: CASSADAEENYGYTF. The CDR3 DNA reads TGTGCCAGCAGTGCCGACGCCGAGGAGAACTATGGCTACACCTTC.